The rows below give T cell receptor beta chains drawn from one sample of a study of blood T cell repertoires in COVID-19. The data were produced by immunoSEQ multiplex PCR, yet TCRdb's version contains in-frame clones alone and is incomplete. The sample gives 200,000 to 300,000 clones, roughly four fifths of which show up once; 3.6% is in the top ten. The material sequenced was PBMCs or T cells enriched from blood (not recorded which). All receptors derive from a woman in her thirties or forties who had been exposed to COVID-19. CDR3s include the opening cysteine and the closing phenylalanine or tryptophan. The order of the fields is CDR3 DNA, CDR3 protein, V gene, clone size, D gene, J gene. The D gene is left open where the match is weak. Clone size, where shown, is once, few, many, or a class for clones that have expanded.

cdr3_nt: TGTGCCAGCAGCTTGCCTAGCAAAGAGACCCAGTACTTC
cdr3_aa: CASSLPSKETQYF
v_call: TRBV5-4
clone_size: .
d_call: .
j_call: TRBJ2-5

cdr3_nt: TGTGCCAGCAGCTCCTTAGCGGGGGGGAGCCAAGAGACCCAGTACTTC
cdr3_aa: CASSSLAGGSQETQYF
v_call: TRBV7-6
clone_size: .
d_call: TRBD2
j_call: TRBJ2-5

cdr3_nt: TGTGCCACCGTCCCTGGGGGGGCCCAAGAGACCCAGTACTTC
cdr3_aa: CATVPGGAQETQYF
v_call: TRBV28
clone_size: .
d_call: .
j_call: TRBJ2-5

cdr3_nt: TGTGCCAGTAGTATACGCAGGGATGGAGTGAGCTACACCTTC
cdr3_aa: CASSIRRDGVSYTF
v_call: TRBV19
clone_size: .
d_call: .
j_call: TRBJ1-2

cdr3_nt: TGTGCCAGCAGTTTAGACCGGGGGGGCGACACCGGGGAGCTGTTTTTT
cdr3_aa: CASSLDRGGDTGELFF
v_call: TRBV27
clone_size: .
d_call: TRBD2
j_call: TRBJ2-2

cdr3_nt: TGTGCCAGCAGCCAACCTCATGGGCGGGGCACAGATACGCAGTATTTT
cdr3_aa: CASSQPHGRGTDTQYF
v_call: TRBV3-1/TRBV3-2
clone_size: .
d_call: .
j_call: TRBJ2-3

cdr3_nt: TGTGCCAGCAGTGACTCAGGGGGGGACTTTAGCAATCAGCCCCAGCATTTT
cdr3_aa: CASSDSGGDFSNQPQHF
v_call: TRBV6-4
clone_size: .
d_call: .
j_call: TRBJ1-5

cdr3_nt: TGTGCCAGTAAGGGGCCGAACACAGATACGCAGTATTTT
cdr3_aa: CASKGPNTDTQYF
v_call: TRBV19
clone_size: .
d_call: .
j_call: TRBJ2-3

cdr3_nt: TGTGCCAGCAGCTTAGAAACTAGCGGGGGGACTCAAGAGACCCAGTACTTC
cdr3_aa: CASSLETSGGTQETQYF
v_call: TRBV13
clone_size: .
d_call: TRBD2
j_call: TRBJ2-5

cdr3_nt: TGTGCCAGCAGCTTCGTCGGGGGGCCACCCACAGATACGCAGTATTTT
cdr3_aa: CASSFVGGPPTDTQYF
v_call: TRBV7-2
clone_size: .
d_call: .
j_call: TRBJ2-3

cdr3_nt: TGTGCCAGCAGTGAAGGGACAGGCAACACTGAAGCTTTCTTT
cdr3_aa: CASSEGTGNTEAFF
v_call: TRBV6-1
clone_size: .
d_call: TRBD1
j_call: TRBJ1-1

cdr3_nt: TGTGCCAGCAGTTACCTTGGGACAGCTAACACTGAAGCTTTCTTT
cdr3_aa: CASSYLGTANTEAFF
v_call: TRBV6-2/TRBV6-3
clone_size: .
d_call: TRBD1
j_call: TRBJ1-1

cdr3_nt: TGCGCCAGCAGCCAAGTCGTGGCAGGGCTAAATAGCAATCAGCCCCAGCATTTT
cdr3_aa: CASSQVVAGLNSNQPQHF
v_call: TRBV4-1
clone_size: .
d_call: .
j_call: TRBJ1-5

cdr3_nt: TGTGCCAGCAGCTTAATTGGGCGGAACACCGGGGAGCTGTTTTTT
cdr3_aa: CASSLIGRNTGELFF
v_call: TRBV11-1
clone_size: once
d_call: .
j_call: TRBJ2-2

cdr3_nt: TGCGCCAGCAGCCTTGCGGGGACTCAGCCCCAGCATTTT
cdr3_aa: CASSLAGTQPQHF
v_call: TRBV4-3
clone_size: .
d_call: .
j_call: TRBJ1-5

cdr3_nt: TGTGCCAGCAGTTTACGCCCGGGACTAGCGGGGGGGCGACGGTTCTTC
cdr3_aa: CASSLRPGLAGGRRFF
v_call: TRBV27
clone_size: .
d_call: TRBD2
j_call: TRBJ2-1

cdr3_nt: TGTGCCTGGAGCCTAGGGGGGGCCAACAATCAGCCCCAGCATTTT
cdr3_aa: CAWSLGGANNQPQHF
v_call: TRBV30
clone_size: few
d_call: .
j_call: TRBJ1-5

cdr3_nt: TGTGCCAGCAGTTTCCGGACAGGCCCCAGAGGTTCACCCCTCCACTTT
cdr3_aa: CASSFRTGPRGSPLHF
v_call: TRBV28
clone_size: .
d_call: TRBD1
j_call: TRBJ1-6

cdr3_nt: TGTGCCAGCAGCCGAAGGACCTCGGCGGGACCCTCTTTT
cdr3_aa: CASSRRTSAGPSF
v_call: TRBV7-3
clone_size: .
d_call: .
j_call: TRBJ1-5

cdr3_nt: TGTGCCAGCAGCGTTGGGGGGGGACTCTCGCCGGGTGAGCAGTTCTTC
cdr3_aa: CASSVGGGLSPGEQFF
v_call: TRBV9
clone_size: once
d_call: TRBD2
j_call: TRBJ2-1

cdr3_nt: TGTGCCAGCAGTGGAAAGGCTAGGACTAATGAAAAACTGTTTTTT
cdr3_aa: CASSGKARTNEKLFF
v_call: TRBV2
clone_size: .
d_call: .
j_call: TRBJ1-4

cdr3_nt: TGTGCCAGCAGCCCGGACAGATCTAGCACAGATACGCAGTATTTT
cdr3_aa: CASSPDRSSTDTQYF
v_call: TRBV7-2
clone_size: .
d_call: .
j_call: TRBJ2-3

cdr3_nt: TGCAGCGCTGGGGCCGGGAGGACTGGACCTAATGAAAAACTGTTTTTT
cdr3_aa: CSAGAGRTGPNEKLFF
v_call: TRBV29-1
clone_size: .
d_call: .
j_call: TRBJ1-4

cdr3_nt: TGTGCCAGCAGTTTTTCTCAGGGAAAATCCTACAATGAGCAGTTCTTC
cdr3_aa: CASSFSQGKSYNEQFF
v_call: TRBV28
clone_size: .
d_call: .
j_call: TRBJ2-1

cdr3_nt: TGTGCCAGTAGTCCTAGTAGGACCGGGGAGCTGTTTTTT
cdr3_aa: CASSPSRTGELFF
v_call: TRBV19
clone_size: .
d_call: .
j_call: TRBJ2-2

cdr3_nt: TGTGCCAGCAGCTCGGGGTCGGGAGATACGCAGTATTTT
cdr3_aa: CASSSGSGDTQYF
v_call: TRBV7-2
clone_size: .
d_call: .
j_call: TRBJ2-3

cdr3_nt: TGCGCCAGCAGCTTGGTACCCTCGGGGGGCTTTGAAGAGACCCAGTACTTC
cdr3_aa: CASSLVPSGGFEETQYF
v_call: TRBV5-1
clone_size: .
d_call: .
j_call: TRBJ2-5

cdr3_nt: TGTGCCAGCAGTGGAGGGGATACTACTTATGGCTACACCTTC
cdr3_aa: CASSGGDTTYGYTF
v_call: TRBV7-2
clone_size: .
d_call: .
j_call: TRBJ1-2

cdr3_nt: TGTGCCTTTCGGAGGGGAATTAATGAAAAACTGTTTTTT
cdr3_aa: CAFRRGINEKLFF
v_call: TRBV7-9
clone_size: .
d_call: .
j_call: TRBJ1-4

cdr3_nt: TGTGCCAGCACGCCGGGAAGGGAGACCCAGTACTTC
cdr3_aa: CASTPGRETQYF
v_call: TRBV28
clone_size: .
d_call: .
j_call: TRBJ2-5

cdr3_nt: TGTGCCAGCAGCGCTTCGATGGGGGGAGAGACCCAGTACTTC
cdr3_aa: CASSASMGGETQYF
v_call: TRBV9
clone_size: few
d_call: .
j_call: TRBJ2-5

cdr3_nt: TGTGCCAGCAGCCCGAACGAGGAAACAACTAATGAAAAACTGTTTTTT
cdr3_aa: CASSPNEETTNEKLFF
v_call: TRBV27
clone_size: few
d_call: .
j_call: TRBJ1-4

cdr3_nt: TGTGCCAGCAGGCGGGGGGGACTTGGGAACACTGAAGCTTTCTTT
cdr3_aa: CASRRGGLGNTEAFF
v_call: TRBV7-2
clone_size: .
d_call: .
j_call: TRBJ1-1

cdr3_nt: TGTGCCGGGCGGGACAGCTCTAACTATGGCTACACCTTC
cdr3_aa: CAGRDSSNYGYTF
v_call: TRBV7-9
clone_size: .
d_call: TRBD1
j_call: TRBJ1-2

cdr3_nt: TGCGCCAGCAGCCGAAATGGACAGGGTGATTCACCCCTCCACTTT
cdr3_aa: CASSRNGQGDSPLHF
v_call: TRBV5-1
clone_size: .
d_call: TRBD1
j_call: TRBJ1-6

cdr3_nt: TGTGCCAGCAGCTTAGATCGGGGAATCATTGTCGAGCAGTACTTC
cdr3_aa: CASSLDRGIIVEQYF
v_call: TRBV7-2
clone_size: once
d_call: .
j_call: TRBJ2-7

cdr3_nt: TGTGCCATCAGCGGTACAGGGGGCAGGAACACTGAAGCTTTCTTT
cdr3_aa: CAISGTGGRNTEAFF
v_call: TRBV10-3
clone_size: .
d_call: TRBD1
j_call: TRBJ1-1

cdr3_nt: TGTGCCAGCTCTCCGGACTTCAATCAGCCCCAGCATTTT
cdr3_aa: CASSPDFNQPQHF
v_call: TRBV18
clone_size: few
d_call: .
j_call: TRBJ1-5

cdr3_nt: TGTGCCAGCAGCTTAGTCCCTCCGGGGTGGCAAGGACCCTTTCAGCCCCAGCATTTT
cdr3_aa: CASSLVPPGWQGPFQPQHF
v_call: TRBV7-2
clone_size: .
d_call: .
j_call: TRBJ1-5

cdr3_nt: TGTGCCAGCAGGGAAGGGACTAGCGGGGACAATGAGCAGTTCTTC
cdr3_aa: CASREGTSGDNEQFF
v_call: TRBV28
clone_size: .
d_call: TRBD2
j_call: TRBJ2-1

cdr3_nt: TGTGCCAGCAGCTTAGGTAGCATGAACATTCAGTACTTC
cdr3_aa: CASSLGSMNIQYF
v_call: TRBV7-2
clone_size: .
d_call: .
j_call: TRBJ2-4

cdr3_nt: TGTGCCAGCAGGACTACTCGGGAGGATACGCAGTATTTT
cdr3_aa: CASRTTREDTQYF
v_call: TRBV28
clone_size: .
d_call: .
j_call: TRBJ2-3

cdr3_nt: TGTGCCAGCAGCCCCACTTCCACAGGGGTTGGTGAAGCTTTCTTT
cdr3_aa: CASSPTSTGVGEAFF
v_call: TRBV7-7
clone_size: .
d_call: TRBD1
j_call: TRBJ1-1

cdr3_nt: TGTGCCAGCAGTGAATTTTCGGCAGGTATGAACACTGAAGCTTTCTTT
cdr3_aa: CASSEFSAGMNTEAFF
v_call: TRBV6-1
clone_size: .
d_call: .
j_call: TRBJ1-1

cdr3_nt: TGTGCCAGCAGTTACTCCGGGACAGGGAAGGGAAACACCATATATTTT
cdr3_aa: CASSYSGTGKGNTIYF
v_call: TRBV6-5
clone_size: .
d_call: TRBD1
j_call: TRBJ1-3

cdr3_nt: TGTGCCAGCAGTTTCGGGACTAACTATGGCTACACCTTC
cdr3_aa: CASSFGTNYGYTF
v_call: TRBV12-3/TRBV12-4
clone_size: .
d_call: .
j_call: TRBJ1-2

cdr3_nt: TGTGCCAGCAGCCAAGAAAGGGGACTCGGCGACGAGCAGTACTTC
cdr3_aa: CASSQERGLGDEQYF
v_call: TRBV3-1/TRBV3-2
clone_size: .
d_call: .
j_call: TRBJ2-7

cdr3_nt: TGTGCCAGCAGCGGAGGACAGGGGAGAAACATTCAGTACTTC
cdr3_aa: CASSGGQGRNIQYF
v_call: TRBV9
clone_size: .
d_call: TRBD1
j_call: TRBJ2-4

cdr3_nt: TGTGCCACCAGTCCCCCCGGGGTTAGGTCCTACAATGAGCAGTTCTTC
cdr3_aa: CATSPPGVRSYNEQFF
v_call: TRBV24-1
clone_size: .
d_call: .
j_call: TRBJ2-1